The source of this T cell receptor beta chain is a study of beta chain features in type 1 diabetes. Sampling consisted of one heparinised blood draw per donor, averaging approximately 120 mL. It was via CD45RO/CCR7/CD25/CD127/CD95/CD27 that CD4+ naive, central memory, regulatory and stem cell-like memory cells were sorted. Regarding the study as a whole: Significant though moderate, a shortening of TCRB CDR3s appeared in all four CD4+ subsets of Type 1 diabetes patients.

The entirety of the isolated RNA underwent reverse transcription, so expressed TCRB transcripts were sequenced. The table came from immunoSEQ multiplex PCR; TCRdb's copy has only in-frame clones and leaves some out. The data show around 310,000 clones, about 13% seen once. Remarks on this clone: Its antigen is undetermined.

V gave up 5 bases and J gave up 3 bases, with 8 bases separating them. Germline loops: CDR1 SSHAT, CDR2 FNYEAQ (reference sequence). The CDR3 runs 13 residues. This sequence joins TRBV7-7 and TRBJ2-1, with D perhaps TRBD2 (5 bases). This TCR derives from a woman between 18 and 29 years old with type 1 diabetes. The material sequenced was naive CD4+ T cells from blood. CDR3 in amino acids: CASSRGSYNEQFF. The CDR3 DNA follows: TGTGCCAGCAGCCGAGGGAGCTACAATGAGCAGTTCTTC.